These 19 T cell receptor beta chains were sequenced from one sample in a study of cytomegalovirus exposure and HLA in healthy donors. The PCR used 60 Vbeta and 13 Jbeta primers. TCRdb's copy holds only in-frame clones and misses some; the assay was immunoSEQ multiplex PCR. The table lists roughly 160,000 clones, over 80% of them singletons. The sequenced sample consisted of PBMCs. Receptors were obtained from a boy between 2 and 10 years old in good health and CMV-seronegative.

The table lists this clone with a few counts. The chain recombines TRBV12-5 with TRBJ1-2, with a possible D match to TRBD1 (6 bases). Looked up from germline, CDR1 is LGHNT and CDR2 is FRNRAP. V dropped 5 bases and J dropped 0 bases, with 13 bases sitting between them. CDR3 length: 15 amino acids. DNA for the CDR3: TGTGCTAGTGGTGTCCAACAGGGAACTAACTATGGCTACACCTTC. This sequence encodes CASGVQQGTNYGYTF.

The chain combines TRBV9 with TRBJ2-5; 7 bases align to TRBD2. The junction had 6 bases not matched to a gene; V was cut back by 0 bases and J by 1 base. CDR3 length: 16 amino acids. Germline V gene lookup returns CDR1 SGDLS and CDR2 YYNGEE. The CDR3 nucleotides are TGTGCCAGCAGCGTAGGTGGGAGCGGGGTCCAAGAGACCCAGTACTTC. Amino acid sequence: CASSVGGSGVQETQYF.

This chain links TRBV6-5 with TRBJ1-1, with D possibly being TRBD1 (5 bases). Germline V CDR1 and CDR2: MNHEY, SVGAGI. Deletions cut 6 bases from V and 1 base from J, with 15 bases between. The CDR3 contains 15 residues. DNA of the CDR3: TGTGCCAGCAGCTCCCCTCGCAGGGAGAACACTGAAGCTTTCTTT. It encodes CASSSPRRENTEAFF.

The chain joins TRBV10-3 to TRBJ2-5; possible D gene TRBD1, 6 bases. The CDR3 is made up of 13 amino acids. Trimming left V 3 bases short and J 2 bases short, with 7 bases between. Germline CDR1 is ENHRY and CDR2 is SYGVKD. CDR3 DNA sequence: TGTGCCATCAGTGAACAGGGTCAAGAGACCCAGTACTTC. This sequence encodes CAISEQGQETQYF.

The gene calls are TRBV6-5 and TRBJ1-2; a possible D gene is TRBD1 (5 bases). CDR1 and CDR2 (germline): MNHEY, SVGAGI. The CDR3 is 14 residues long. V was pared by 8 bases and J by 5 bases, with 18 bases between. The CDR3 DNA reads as TGTGCCAGCGGCCAGACAGCGTTCGGGTATGGCTACACCTTC. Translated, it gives CASGQTAFGYGYTF.

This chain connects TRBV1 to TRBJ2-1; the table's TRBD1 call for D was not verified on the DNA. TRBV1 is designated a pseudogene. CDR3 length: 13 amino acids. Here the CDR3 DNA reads TGCACCCCCCCACCCAGCTCCTACAATGAGCAGTTCTTC. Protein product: CTPPPSSYNEQFF.

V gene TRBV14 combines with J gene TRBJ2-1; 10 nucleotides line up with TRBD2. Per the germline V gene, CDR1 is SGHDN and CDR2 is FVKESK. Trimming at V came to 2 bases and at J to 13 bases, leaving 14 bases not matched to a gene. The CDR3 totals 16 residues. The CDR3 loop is CASSQLQTLAGGGQFF. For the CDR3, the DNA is TGTGCCAGCAGCCAACTTCAAACCTTAGCGGGGGGAGGACAGTTCTTC.

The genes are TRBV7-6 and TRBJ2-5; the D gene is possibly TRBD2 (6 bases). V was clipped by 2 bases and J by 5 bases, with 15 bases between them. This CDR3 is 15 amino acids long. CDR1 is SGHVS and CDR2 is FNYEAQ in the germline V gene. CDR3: CASSLRQGGGETQYF. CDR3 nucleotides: TGTGCCAGCAGCTTAAGGCAGGGAGGAGGGGAGACCCAGTACTTC.

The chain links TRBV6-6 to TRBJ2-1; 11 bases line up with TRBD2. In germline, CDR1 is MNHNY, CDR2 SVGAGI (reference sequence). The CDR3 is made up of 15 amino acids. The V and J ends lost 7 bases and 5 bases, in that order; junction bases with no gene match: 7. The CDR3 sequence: CASNPTSGENNEQFF. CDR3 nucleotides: TGTGCCAGCAACCCGACTAGCGGGGAGAACAATGAGCAGTTCTTC.

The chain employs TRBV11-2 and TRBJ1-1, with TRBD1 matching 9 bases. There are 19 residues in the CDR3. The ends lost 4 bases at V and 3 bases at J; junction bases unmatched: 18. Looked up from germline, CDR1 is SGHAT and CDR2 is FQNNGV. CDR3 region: CASSSLKGRTGGKDTEAFF. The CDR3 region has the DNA TGTGCCAGCAGCTCCCTCAAGGGCCGAACAGGGGGCAAGGACACTGAAGCTTTCTTT.

The CDR3 spells CASSFGQNNEKLFF. For the CDR3, the DNA is TGCGCCAGCAGCTTTGGACAGAATAATGAAAAACTGTTTTTT. V and J are TRBV5-1 and TRBJ1-4, with D perhaps TRBD1 (6 bases). The CDR3 extends over 14 amino acids. Trimming cost V 2 bases and J 4 bases, with 9 bases left between them. CDR1 and CDR2 (germline): SGHRS, YFSETQ. Full variable domain (outside the CDR3, taken from reference TRBV5-1 and TRBJ1-4): KAGVTQTPRYLIKTRGQQVTLSCSPISGHRSVSWYQQTPGQGLQFLFEYFSETQRNKGNFPGRFSGRQFSNSRSEMNVSTLELGDSALYLCASSFGQNNEKLFFGSGTQLSVL.

CDR3 DNA sequence: TGTGCCAGCAGCCCTAGGACTGAAGCGACCTACGAGCAGTACTTC. Its protein product is CASSPRTEATYEQYF. The genes are TRBV7-2 and TRBJ2-7, with D tentatively TRBD2 (5 bases). Deletions cut 5 bases from V and 2 bases from J, with 16 bases between. The germline V gene has CDR1 SGHTA and CDR2 FQGNSA. CDR3 size: 15 residues.

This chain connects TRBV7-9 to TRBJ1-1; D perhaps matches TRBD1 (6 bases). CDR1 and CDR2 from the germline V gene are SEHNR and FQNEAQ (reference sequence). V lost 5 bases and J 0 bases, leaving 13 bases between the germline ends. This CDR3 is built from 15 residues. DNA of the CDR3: TGTGCCAGCAGCCCCCGGGACACAATGAACACTGAAGCTTTCTTT. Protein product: CASSPRDTMNTEAFF. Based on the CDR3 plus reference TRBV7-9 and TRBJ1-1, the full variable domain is DTGVSQNPRHKITKRGQNVTFRCDPISEHNRLYWYRQTLGQGPEFLTYFQNEAQLEKSRLLSDRFSAERPKGSFSTLEIQRTEQGDSAMYLCASSPRDTMNTEAFFGQGTRLTVV.

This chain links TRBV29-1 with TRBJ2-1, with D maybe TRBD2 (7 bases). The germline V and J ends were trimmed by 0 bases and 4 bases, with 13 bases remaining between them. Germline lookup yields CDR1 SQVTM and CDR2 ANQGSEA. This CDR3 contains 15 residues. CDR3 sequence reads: CSVEEKGGAYNEQFF. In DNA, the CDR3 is TGCAGCGTTGAAGAGAAGGGGGGGGCGTACAATGAGCAGTTCTTC.

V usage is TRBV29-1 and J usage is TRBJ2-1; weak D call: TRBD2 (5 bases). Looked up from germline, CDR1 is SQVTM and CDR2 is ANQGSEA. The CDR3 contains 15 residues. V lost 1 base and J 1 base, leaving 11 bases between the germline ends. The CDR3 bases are TGCAGCGTTGAAGCACCGGGGTTTTCCTACAATGAGCAGTTCTTC. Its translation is CSVEAPGFSYNEQFF.

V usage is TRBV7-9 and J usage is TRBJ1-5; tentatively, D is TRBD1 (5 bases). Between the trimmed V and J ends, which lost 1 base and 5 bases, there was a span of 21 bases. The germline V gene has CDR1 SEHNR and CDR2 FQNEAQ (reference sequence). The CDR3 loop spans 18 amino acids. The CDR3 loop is CASSLVSRAEGLDQPQHF. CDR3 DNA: TGTGCCAGCAGCTTAGTCTCCCGGGCCGAGGGACTAGATCAGCCCCAGCATTTT.

This CDR3 reads CASNWEPQAYLTYEQYV. The CDR3, as DNA: TGTGCCAGTAATTGGGAACCACAGGCCTATCTAACCTACGAGCAGTACGTC. This chain connects TRBV19 to TRBJ2-7, with D perhaps matching TRBD1 (5 bases). The CDR3 contains 17 residues. Germline CDR1 is LNHDA and CDR2 is SQIVND (reference sequence). Trimming pared 7 bases from V and 2 bases from J, leaving 24 bases between.

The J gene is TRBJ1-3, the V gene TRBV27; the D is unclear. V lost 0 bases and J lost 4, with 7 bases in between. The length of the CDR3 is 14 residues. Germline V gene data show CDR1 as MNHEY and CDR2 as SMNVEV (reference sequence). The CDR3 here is CASSLSLNGNTIYF. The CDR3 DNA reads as TGTGCCAGCAGTTTATCCCTAAACGGAAACACCATATATTTT.

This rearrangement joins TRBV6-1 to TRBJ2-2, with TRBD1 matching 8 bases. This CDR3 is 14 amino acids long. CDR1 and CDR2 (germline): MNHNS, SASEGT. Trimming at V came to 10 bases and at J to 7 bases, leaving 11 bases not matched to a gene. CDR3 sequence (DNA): TGTGCCATACCCAGGACAGGGACGGGCGGGGAGCTGTTTTTT. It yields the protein CAIPRTGTGGELFF.